This T cell receptor beta chain was identified in a study of T cells in Graves' hyperthyroidism and ophthalmopathy (dated by TCRdb to about 2019). As for the study more broadly: Peripheral blood samples were taken at initial diagnosis, before any treatment was given. A discovery cohort of around 98 patients, about 43 with Graves' ophthalmopathy and over 55 with stable Graves' hyperthyroidism, was used to find distinguishing TCR V-J signatures. According to the paper, TCR Vbeta CDR3 sequencing was carried out on roughly 130 peripheral blood samples, which came from fewer than 50 ophthalmopathy, around 75 hyperthyroidism and approximately 17 progressor patients. The approximately 95 discovery patients were divided at random into training and test sets in a 7:3 ratio. The study also compared thyroid tissue and blood T-cell repertoires from more than five Graves' hyperthyroidism patients. Prospective prediction of ophthalmopathy was tested in an independent validation cohort of some 20 hyperthyroidism patients and 17 patients who later progressed to ophthalmopathy. After sampling, hyperthyroidism patients received methimazole starting at 30 mg daily, and ophthalmopathy patients received high-dose intravenous methylprednisolone.

TCR beta CDR3 regions were amplified from RNA transcripts. A first-round RT-PCR of the TCR CDR3 used the HTBI primer set with the Qiagen OneStep RT-PCR kit. A second multiplex PCR round built the libraries, followed by size selection and purification. Libraries were sequenced paired-end with 100 bp reads on an Illumina HiSeq2000. The paper's processing steps were these. SOAPnuke was used to process the raw data, with reads discarded if the reads contained adapters or uncalled bases, had a mean Phred below 15, or lacked an exact constant-primer or identifier match. COPE v1.2.5 was used to merge high-quality paired reads, and clonotypes were defined as unique nucleotide sequences. MiTCR v1.1 was used to align clonotypes to the IMGT TRBV, TRBD and TRBJ reference segments. The analysis was restricted to V-J combinations with a frequency above 0.0001, which together covered roughly 99% of the repertoires. The TCS score was defined as the ratio of F50 (clonal expansion) to E x V (chaos), calculated using BLOSUM62-based TCRdist between CDR3 peptides within each V-J. Welch's t-statistics and random forest reduced around 550 V-J features to 10 to 15, which were used in a naive Bayes classifier (R e1071). In TCRdb, the public reads were trimmed at Q25 with fastp and aligned with MiXCR, with productive beta chains retained. Rows are combined by CDR3 protein, so each entry shows the most common genes and DNA. TCRdb, not the authors, supplied the V and J calls. The sample table contains roughly 350,000 distinct CDR3 sequences; only one count was recorded for approximately 15% of them. 20% to 25% of the sample lies in the top ten.

Stable Graves' hyperthyroidism was defined as the absence of progression to ophthalmopathy over 18 months of follow-up. Hyperthyroidism patients were aged 18 to 65 years and newly diagnosed, with disease duration of less than 2 months. Any patient with an uncontrolled infection, another autoimmune disease, pregnancy or lactation was excluded. Clinical symptoms, serum thyroxine and TRAb, thyroid ultrasound, and orbital computed tomography formed the basis for the diagnoses. PBMCs were isolated from about 9 ml of fresh peripheral blood by Ficoll-Paque density gradient centrifugation. Trizol reagent was used to extract total RNA, and RNA quality was then checked on an Agilent 2100 Bioanalyzer. V is cut by 2 bases and J by 5 bases, and the space between the germline ends is 15 bases. Reading the germline V gene gives CDR1 SGHVS and CDR2 FQNEAQ. The CDR3 measures 15 amino acids from cysteine to phenylalanine. Only the CDR3 region is kept as DNA, spanning 45 bases read in frame from base 1.

Paper-wide results and their limitations: During validation, the model predicted progression to ophthalmopathy a median of about 6.5 months ahead of onset, with roughly 65% sensitivity and 72% to 85% specificity. A model built on a 13 V-J signature distinguished ophthalmopathy from stable hyperthyroidism, reaching around 87% sensitivity and 81.08% specificity in cross-validation and 80%/75% in testing. Most expanded thyroid clonotypes (frequency above 0.001) were also detected in blood, a finding suggesting that blood repertoires may reflect thyroid immune responses. No statistical method was used to fix the sample size in advance, and group allocation was not hidden from the investigators.

This clonotype was detected many times. Its antigen specificity is not known. One base away there is no much larger clone; base qualities are not given. Sequenced: blood. The source of this sequence is a woman aged 25 to 45 with Graves' hyperthyroidism. In this chain, TRBV7-8 is recombined with TRBJ2-5; the D gene remains uncertain. CDR3 reads: CASSLTRRSKETQYF. The base sequence is TGTGCCAGCAGCTTAACGCGTCGGAGCAAGGAGACCCAGTACTTC.